The 30 T cell receptor beta chains presented below share a single source sample, sequenced in a study of CD8+ T cells in alopecia areata. RNA was isolated and reverse transcribed to cDNA, the sequencing template. This table comes from immunoSEQ multiplex PCR, and its TCRdb copy is limited to in-frame clones, with some not included. The sample has some 130,000 clones, about 60% seen once. Sequenced material: CD4+ T cells sorted from blood, taken at week 0. The source is a human donor with alopecia areata.

The chain recombines TRBV29-1 with TRBJ2-5; TRBD2 might be the D (5 bases). This CDR3 is 11 amino acids long. From germline, CDR1 is SQVTM and CDR2 ANQGSEA. Trimming pared 2 bases from V and 5 bases from J, leaving 6 bases between. CDR3 region: CSVESGETQYF. In nucleotides, the CDR3 is TGCAGCGTTGAATCGGGGGAGACCCAGTACTTC.

The CDR3 DNA is TGTGCCTGGAGGGGTTTTGGGCAAGGCTACACCTTC. Its protein product is CAWRGFGQGYTF. The chain has TRBV30 and TRBJ1-2; no definite D call. V was shortened by 3 bases and J by 8 bases, with 13 bases between the two germline ends. The CDR3 covers 12 residues. The V gene's germline CDR1 is GTSNPN and CDR2 SVGIG (reference sequence).

The chain uses TRBV2 and TRBJ2-7, with D perhaps matching TRBD1 (6 bases). Trimming left V 6 bases short and J 0 bases short, with 12 bases between. The CDR3 length is 14 residues. The germline CDR1 and CDR2 sequences are SNHLY and FYNNEI. CDR3 region: CASSPGQSSYEQYF. The CDR3 coding sequence is TGTGCCAGCAGCCCCGGACAGTCCTCCTACGAGCAGTACTTC.

The rearrangement joins TRBV29-1 to TRBJ1-1; D is unresolved. In germline, CDR1 is SQVTM, CDR2 ANQGSEA. The V gene lost 4 bases and the J gene lost 4 bases, with 10 bases spanning the gap. The CDR3 is 12 residues long. CDR3 residues: CSVGDRGTEAFF. CDR3 in DNA: TGCAGCGTTGGGGATAGAGGCACTGAAGCTTTCTTT.

V is TRBV13 and J is TRBJ2-7, with D possibly called TRBD1 or TRBD2 (5 bases each). Germline V gene lookup returns CDR1 PRHDT and CDR2 FYEKMQ (reference sequence). V lost 5 bases and J 6 bases, leaving 17 bases between the germline ends. This CDR3 is 14 amino acids long. CDR3 DNA: TGTGCCAGCAGCAGATGGGACGGAGGAATCGAGCAGTACTTC. It specifies CASSRWDGGIEQYF.

This chain connects TRBV19 to TRBJ1-6; D unclear. The CDR3 covers 13 residues. Germline V gene lookup returns CDR1 LNHDA and CDR2 SQIVND (reference sequence). Between the trimmed V and J ends, which lost 5 bases and 7 bases, there was a span of 9 bases. CDR3 residues: CASSSNRNSPLHF. CDR3 DNA: TGTGCCAGTAGTTCGAACAGAAATTCACCCCTCCACTTT.

Comment on this clone: Germline and junction disagree at one end, which may indicate a read error. V is TRBV15 and J is TRBJ2-1; D perhaps matches TRBD2 (6 bases). The CDR3 has 15 amino acids. Germline V gene sequence: CDR1 LNHNV, CDR2 YYDKDF (reference sequence). CDR3 in amino acids: CATSRDGTSFNEQFF. The DNA for the CDR3 is TGTGCCACCAGTAGAGATGGGACTTCGTTCAATGAGCAGTTCTTC.

This clone appeared a few times. The J gene is TRBJ1-2, the V gene TRBV30; D gene ambiguous. The CDR3 consists of 12 residues. Germline values: CDR1 GTSNPN, CDR2 SVGIG (reference sequence). V was trimmed by 4 bases and J by 1 base, leaving 7 bases between them. The CDR3, as DNA: TGTGCCTGGAATAGGGATAACTATGGCTACACCTTC. Residues: CAWNRDNYGYTF.

The chain links TRBV5-6 to TRBJ2-1; 8 bases fit TRBD1. The CDR3 has 15 amino acids. Germline CDR1 and CDR2: SGHDT and YYEEEE. Unmatched junction bases numbered 6, after V lost 5 bases and J lost 2 bases. The CDR3 reads CASRQQGATYNEQFF. CDR3 DNA: TGTGCCAGCAGACAGCAGGGGGCTACCTACAATGAGCAGTTCTTC.

The rearrangement joins TRBV5-4 to TRBJ2-5, with a weak D call TRBD1 (5 bases). The CDR3 is 14 residues long. Germline lookup yields CDR1 SGHNT and CDR2 YYREEE (reference sequence). V lost 0 bases, J lost 7 bases, and 13 bases lay in between. Here the CDR3 reads CASSLAKDQGTQYF. The DNA of the CDR3 is TGTGCCAGCAGCTTGGCCAAAGACCAGGGGACCCAGTACTTC. Together with reference TRBV5-4 and TRBJ2-5, the CDR3 gives the full variable domain: ETGVTQSPTHLIKTRGQQVTLRCSSQSGHNTVSWYQQALGQGPQFIFQYYREEENGRGNFPPRFSGLQFPNYSSELNVNALELDDSALYLCASSLAKDQGTQYFGPGTRLLVL.

A few counts support this clone. This rearrangement joins TRBV4-3 to TRBJ2-7; TRBD1 is a possible D gene (6 bases). The V end was cut by 0 bases, the J end by 7 bases, with 10 bases between. CDR3 size: 13 residues. Per the germline V gene, CDR1 is LGHNA and CDR2 is YSLEER. DNA of the CDR3: TGCGCCAGCAGCCAAGAAAGGGGGACAGAGCAGTACTTC. Amino acid sequence: CASSQERGTEQYF.

This rearrangement joins TRBV7-2 to TRBJ2-7; 12 bases are a match to TRBD1. Germline trimming cut 5 bases from V and 2 bases from J; bases unmatched to any gene: 4. CDR3 length: 15 amino acids. Per germline, CDR1 SGHTA and CDR2 FQGNSA. The CDR3, as DNA: TGTGCCAGCAGCCGGGGACAGGGGGCCCCCTACGAGCAGTACTTC. Protein: CASSRGQGAPYEQYF.

V gene TRBV27 combines with J gene TRBJ1-6; the match to TRBD1 covers 8 bases. The CDR3 runs to 16 residues. Unmatched junction bases numbered 5, after V lost 0 bases and J lost 7 bases. Germline V gives CDR1 MNHEY, CDR2 SMNVEV (reference sequence). CDR3 sequence reads: CASSLSGGQANSPLHF. The CDR3, as DNA: TGTGCCAGCAGTTTATCGGGGGGACAGGCCAATTCACCCCTCCACTTT.

This clone came up a few times. Other DNA sequences in the sample encode the same CDR3. The chain employs TRBV18 and TRBJ1-5; 10 bases are shared with TRBD1. This CDR3 comprises 15 residues. Germline assignment: CDR1 KGHSH and CDR2 LQKENI. J lost 4 bases, V lost 3 bases, and 3 bases had no gene match. The CDR3 spells CASSPGTGANQPQHF. The CDR3, as DNA: TGTGCCAGCTCACCCGGGACAGGGGCTAATCAGCCCCAGCATTTT.

The rearrangement links TRBV25-1 to TRBJ2-1; D is unresolved. The V gene lost 4 bases and the J gene lost 15 bases, with 10 bases spanning the gap. The germline V gene encodes CDR1 MGHDK and CDR2 SYGVNS. This CDR3 comprises 10 residues. CDR3 sequence (DNA): TGTGCCAGCAGTGCCCAGTCTTGGTTCTTC. Protein product: CASSAQSWFF.

The CDR3 DNA is TGTGCCAGTGAACTGGCGGGGGGGCATAATGAGCAGTTCTTC. Encoded protein: CASELAGGHNEQFF. The chain couples TRBV11-2 to TRBJ2-1, with 9 nucleotides matching TRBD2. CDR3 size: 14 residues. CDR1 is SGHAT and CDR2 is FQNNGV in the germline V gene. V trimming: 9 bases; J trimming: 7 bases; junction bases outside the gene matches: 10.

This clone appeared a few times. This chain connects TRBV6-5 to TRBJ2-1, with 11 nucleotides matching TRBD2. The V and J ends lost 5 bases and 9 bases, in that order; junction bases with no gene match: 9. Germline CDR1 reads MNHEY; CDR2 reads SVGAGI. The CDR3 has 15 amino acids. The CDR3 DNA sequence: TGTGCCAGCAGTCCTAGCGGGGGGACCTTTTCTGAGCAGTTCTTC. Its protein is CASSPSGGTFSEQFF.

The V gene is TRBV4-3, the J gene TRBJ1-1, with D hard to call. V was pared by 0 bases and J by 1 base, with 9 bases between. The CDR3 is 15 residues long. Germline V gene lookup returns CDR1 LGHNA and CDR2 YSLEER. Here the CDR3 reads CASSQDVGENTEAFF. The CDR3 DNA reads as TGCGCCAGCAGCCAAGATGTCGGGGAGAACACTGAAGCTTTCTTT.

The rearrangement uses TRBV29-1 and TRBJ2-5; D is unclear. CDR3 size: 16 residues. From germline, CDR1 is SQVTM and CDR2 ANQGSEA. V was pared by 0 bases and J by 1 base, with 15 bases between. This chain's CDR3 is CSVEDLQGQVQETQYF. CDR3 DNA: TGCAGCGTTGAAGATCTTCAAGGGCAGGTCCAAGAGACCCAGTACTTC.

This rearrangement joins TRBV2 to TRBJ2-1; 7 positions match TRBD2. CDR1 SNHLY and CDR2 FYNNEI come from the germline V gene. The length of the CDR3 is 14 residues. Trimming removed 6 bases from V and 3 bases from J; junction bases left unmatched: 5. CDR3 residues: CASRTGGGYNEQFF. CDR3 DNA sequence: TGTGCCAGCAGGACGGGCGGGGGCTACAATGAGCAGTTCTTC.

This sequence joins TRBV6-1 and TRBJ2-3; TRBD2 might be the D (5 bases). Germline assignment: CDR1 MNHNS and CDR2 SASEGT. There are 12 residues in the CDR3. Between the trimmed V and J ends, which lost 8 bases and 5 bases, there was a span of 11 bases. The CDR3 sequence: CASRTWGDTQYF. CDR3 in DNA: TGTGCCAGCCGGACTTGGGGAGATACGCAGTATTTT.

This clone was observed a few times. The J gene is TRBJ2-5, the V gene TRBV7-9, with a weak D call TRBD2 (5 bases). Trimming cost V 5 bases and J 5 bases, with 9 bases left between them. The CDR3 is 12 residues long. Germline V gene data show CDR1 as SEHNR and CDR2 as FQNEAQ (reference sequence). The CDR3 DNA reads TGTGCCAGCAGCCCCCCGGGGGAGACCCAGTACTTC. Amino acid sequence: CASSPPGETQYF.

The chain carries TRBV7-9 and TRBJ2-2; D gene uncertain. CDR3 length: 14 residues. The V gene lost 7 bases and the J gene lost 0 bases, with 9 bases spanning the gap. The V gene's germline CDR1 is SEHNR and CDR2 FQNEAQ (reference sequence). CDR3: CASTHAANTGELFF. The CDR3 nucleotides are TGTGCCAGCACCCACGCCGCGAACACCGGGGAGCTGTTTTTT.

The rearrangement uses TRBV2 and TRBJ2-7; D is possibly TRBD1 (6 bases). Trimming stripped 10 bases from V and 7 bases from J, with 17 bases between. CDR1 and CDR2 (germline): SNHLY, FYNNEI. This CDR3 spans 12 amino acids. In DNA, the CDR3 is TGTGCCACCGGACAGTTCCATTCGGAGCAGTACTTC. It specifies CATGQFHSEQYF.

This clone was observed once. The rearrangement uses TRBV7-3 and TRBJ2-3; D may match TRBD1 or TRBD2 (5 bases each). From germline, CDR1 is SGHTA and CDR2 FQGTGA. V was pared by 5 bases and J by 4 bases, with 16 bases between. This CDR3 has 15 residues. The CDR3 loop reads CASSHRGRNADTQYF. The DNA for the CDR3 is TGTGCCAGCAGCCATCGGGGCCGCAACGCAGATACGCAGTATTTT. The whole variable domain, remainder taken from reference TRBV7-3 and TRBJ2-3, is GAGVSQTPSNKVTEKGKYVELRCDPISGHTALYWYRQSLGQGPEFLIYFQGTGAADDSGLPNDRFFAVRPEGSVSTLKIQRTERGDSAVYLCASSHRGRNADTQYFGPGTRLTVL.

The chain uses TRBV7-9 and TRBJ1-4; perhaps TRBD1 as D (5 bases). Germline CDR1 and CDR2: SEHNR and FQNEAQ (reference sequence). The CDR3 length is 14 residues. Trimming stripped 3 bases from V and 5 bases from J, with 10 bases between. Here the CDR3 DNA reads TGTGCCAGCAGCTTTTCACAGGCGAATGAAAAACTGTTTTTT. This encodes CASSFSQANEKLFF.

The rearrangement joins TRBV7-2 to TRBJ2-4, with D perhaps assigned TRBD1 or TRBD2 (5 bases each). Germline-derived CDR1 and CDR2 are SGHTA and FQGNSA. V gave up 4 bases and J gave up 9 bases, with 19 bases separating them. The CDR3 is 15 amino acids. CDR3 in amino acids: CASSSSPGPQAIQYF. The CDR3 coding sequence is TGTGCCAGCAGCTCGTCTCCGGGACCCCAAGCCATTCAGTACTTC. The entire variable domain, with the rest obtained from reference TRBV7-2 and TRBJ2-4, is as follows: GAGVSQSPSNKVTEKGKDVELRCDPISGHTALYWYRQSLGQGLEFLIYFQGNSAPDKSGLPSDRFSAERTGGSVSTLTIQRTQQEDSAVYLCASSSSPGPQAIQYFGAGTRLSVL.

V and J are TRBV15 and TRBJ2-5; D gene unclear. V was pared by 3 bases and J by 5 bases, with 13 bases between. Germline CDR1 and CDR2: LNHNV and YYDKDF (reference sequence). CDR3 length equals 14 residues. The CDR3 bases are TGTGCCACCAGCAGCCGGTCCCTGGGGGAGACCCAGTACTTC. Protein sequence: CATSSRSLGETQYF.

V usage is TRBV25-1 and J usage is TRBJ2-5; D is possibly TRBD1 (6 bases). V shed 7 bases and J shed 3 bases, with 18 bases lying between them. CDR1 and CDR2 (germline): MGHDK, SYGVNS. This CDR3 spans 15 amino acids. DNA for the CDR3: TGTGCCAGCAACAGACCTGGGCAGGGGAAAGAGACCCAGTACTTC. It is translated as CASNRPGQGKETQYF.

The chain employs TRBV29-1 and TRBJ2-3; 12 bases align to TRBD2. The junction had 4 bases not matched to a gene; V was cut back by 5 bases and J by 1 base. Germline V lookup: CDR1 SQVTM, CDR2 ANQGSEA. The CDR3 spans 15 residues. For the CDR3, the DNA is TGCAGCGTTCGACGACTAGCGGGGGGCACAGATACGCAGTATTTT. It is translated as CSVRRLAGGTDTQYF.